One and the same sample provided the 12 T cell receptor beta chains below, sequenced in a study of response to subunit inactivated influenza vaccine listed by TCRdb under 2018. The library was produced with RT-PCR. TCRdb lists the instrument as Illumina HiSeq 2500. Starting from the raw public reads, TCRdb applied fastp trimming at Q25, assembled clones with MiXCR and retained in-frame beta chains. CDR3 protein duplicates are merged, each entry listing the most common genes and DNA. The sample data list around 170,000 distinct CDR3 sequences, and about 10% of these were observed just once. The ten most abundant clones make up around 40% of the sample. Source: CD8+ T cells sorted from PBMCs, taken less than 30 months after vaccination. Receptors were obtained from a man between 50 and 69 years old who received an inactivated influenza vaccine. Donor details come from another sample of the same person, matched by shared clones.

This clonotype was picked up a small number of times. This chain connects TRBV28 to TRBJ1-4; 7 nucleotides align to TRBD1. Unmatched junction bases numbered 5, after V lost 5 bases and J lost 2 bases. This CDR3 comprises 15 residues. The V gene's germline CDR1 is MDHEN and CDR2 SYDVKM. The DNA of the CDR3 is TGTGCCAGCAGTCTAACAGGGGAGACTAATGAAAAACTGTTTTTT. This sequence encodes CASSLTGETNEKLFF.

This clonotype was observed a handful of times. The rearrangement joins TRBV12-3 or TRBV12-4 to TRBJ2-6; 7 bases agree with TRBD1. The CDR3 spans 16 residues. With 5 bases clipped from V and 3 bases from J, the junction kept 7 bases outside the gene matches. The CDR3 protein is CASSKGQNFGANVLTF. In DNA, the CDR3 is TGTGCCAGCAGTAAGGGACAGAACTTTGGGGCCAACGTCCTGACTTTC.

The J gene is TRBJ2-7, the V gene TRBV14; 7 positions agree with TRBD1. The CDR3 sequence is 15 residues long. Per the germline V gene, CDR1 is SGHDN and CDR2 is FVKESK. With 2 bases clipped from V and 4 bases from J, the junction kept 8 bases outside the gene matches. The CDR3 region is CASSQIGQGDYEQYF. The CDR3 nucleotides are TGTGCCAGCAGCCAAATCGGGCAGGGGGATTACGAGCAGTACTTC. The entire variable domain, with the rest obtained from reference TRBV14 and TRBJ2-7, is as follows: EAGVTQFPSHSVIEKGQTVTLRCDPISGHDNLYWYRRVMGKEIKFLLHFVKESKQDESGMPNNRFLAERTGGTYSTLKVQPAELEDSGVYFCASSQIGQGDYEQYFGPGTRLTVT.

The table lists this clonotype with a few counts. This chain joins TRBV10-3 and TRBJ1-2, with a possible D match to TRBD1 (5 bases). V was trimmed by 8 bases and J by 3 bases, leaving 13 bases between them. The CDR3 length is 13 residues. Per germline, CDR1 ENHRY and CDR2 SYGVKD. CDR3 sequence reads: CAILAGGDYGYTF. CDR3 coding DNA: TGTGCCATCCTGGCTGGGGGTGACTATGGCTACACCTTC.

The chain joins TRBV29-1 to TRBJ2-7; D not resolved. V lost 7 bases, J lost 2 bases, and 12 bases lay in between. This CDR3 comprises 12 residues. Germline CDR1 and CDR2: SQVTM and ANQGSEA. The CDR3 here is CSGSFGAYEQYF. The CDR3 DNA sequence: TGCAGCGGCAGCTTTGGGGCCTACGAGCAGTACTTC.

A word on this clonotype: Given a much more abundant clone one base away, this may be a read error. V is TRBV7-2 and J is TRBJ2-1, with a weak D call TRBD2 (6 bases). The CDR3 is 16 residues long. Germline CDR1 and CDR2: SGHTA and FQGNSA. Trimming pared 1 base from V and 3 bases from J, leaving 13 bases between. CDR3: CASSLGVGGNYNEQFF. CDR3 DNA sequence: TGTGCCAGCAGCTTAGGGGTGGGGGGTAACTACAATGAGCAGTTCTTC.

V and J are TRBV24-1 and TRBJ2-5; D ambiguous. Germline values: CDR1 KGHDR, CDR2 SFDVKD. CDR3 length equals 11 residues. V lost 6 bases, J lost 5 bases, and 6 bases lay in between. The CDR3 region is CATSYGETQYF. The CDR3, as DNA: TGTGCCACCAGTTACGGGGAGACCCAGTACTTC.

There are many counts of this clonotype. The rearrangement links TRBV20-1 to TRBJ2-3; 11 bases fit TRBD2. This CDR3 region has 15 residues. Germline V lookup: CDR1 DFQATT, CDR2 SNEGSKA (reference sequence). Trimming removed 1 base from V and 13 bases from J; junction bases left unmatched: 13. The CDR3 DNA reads TGCAGTGCTAGAGCCGACGATGATAGCGGGAGGGTAGAGTATTTT. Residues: CSARADDDSGRVEYF.

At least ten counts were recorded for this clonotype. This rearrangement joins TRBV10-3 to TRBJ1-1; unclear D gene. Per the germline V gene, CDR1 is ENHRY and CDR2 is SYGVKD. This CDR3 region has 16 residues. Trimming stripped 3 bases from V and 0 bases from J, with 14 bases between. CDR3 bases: TGTGCCATCAGTGAAGACTCCAACACATTGAACACTGAAGCTTTCTTT. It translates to CAISEDSNTLNTEAFF.

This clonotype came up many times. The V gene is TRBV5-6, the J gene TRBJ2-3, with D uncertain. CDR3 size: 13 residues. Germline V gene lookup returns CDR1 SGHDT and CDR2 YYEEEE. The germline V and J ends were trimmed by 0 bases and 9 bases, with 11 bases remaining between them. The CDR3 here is CASSLGTPGTQYF. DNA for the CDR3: TGTGCCAGCAGCTTGGGAACTCCCGGAACGCAGTATTTT.

The DNA for the CDR3 is TGTGCCAGCAGTTACCCCCGGGACAACTCCTACGAGCAGTACTTC. This encodes CASSYPRDNSYEQYF. The chain uses TRBV6-2 or TRBV6-3 and TRBJ2-7; D perhaps matches TRBD1 (6 bases). Germline values: CDR1 MNHEY, CDR2 SVGEGT. This CDR3 contains 15 residues. Trimming took 2 bases from V and 0 from J, leaving 11 bases between them.

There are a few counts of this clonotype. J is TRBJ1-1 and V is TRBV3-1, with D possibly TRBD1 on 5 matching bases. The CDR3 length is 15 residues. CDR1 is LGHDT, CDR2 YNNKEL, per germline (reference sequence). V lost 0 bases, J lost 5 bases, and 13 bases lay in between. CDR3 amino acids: CASSQDRVSITEAFF. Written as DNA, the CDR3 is TGTGCCAGCAGCCAAGACAGGGTGTCGATAACTGAAGCTTTCTTT.